The rows below give T cell receptor beta chains drawn from one sample of a study of blood T cell repertoires in COVID-19. The data were produced by immunoSEQ multiplex PCR, yet TCRdb's version contains in-frame clones alone and is incomplete. The data contain 160,000 or so clones, around 75% of them singletons. Sequences were obtained from peripheral blood. Source of these receptors: a woman of 80 years or more with acute or convalescent COVID-19. CDR3s include the opening cysteine and the closing phenylalanine or tryptophan.

CASSLTPIYGYTF	TRBJ1-2	TRBV12-3/TRBV12-4
CASSIGRTGANNQPQHF	TRBJ1-5	TRBV19
CASSILAGPAANYGYTF	TRBJ1-2	TRBV19
CASSSGTGGNYGYTF	TRBJ1-2	TRBV5-4
CASSPYAGGREQYF	TRBJ2-7	TRBV3-1/TRBV3-2
CASSRFGQGPGNTIYF	TRBJ1-3	TRBV19
CASSGGAVSGNTIYF	TRBJ1-3	TRBV2
CASSLVAVLSGANVLTF	TRBJ2-6	TRBV5-1
CASSLSGHSNQPQHF	TRBJ1-5	TRBV28
CASSLWGHRELNTEAFF	TRBJ1-1	TRBV5-4
CATSDTLAGTYEQYF	TRBJ2-7	TRBV24-1
CASSLTGADSPLHF	TRBJ1-6	TRBV6-5
CASSSPGYGYTF	TRBJ1-2	TRBV6-5
CASSPGTGDEKLFF	TRBJ1-4	TRBV7-9
CATGRSGSRETQYF	TRBJ2-5	TRBV6-5
CASSSYRVDSGELFF	TRBJ2-2	TRBV3-1/TRBV3-2
CASSQPGQLPGYTF	TRBJ1-2	TRBV4-2
CASSSGGHNEQFF	TRBJ2-1	TRBV11-3
CASSQTSGKGGYTGELFF	TRBJ2-2	TRBV6-2/TRBV6-3
CASSTEAGVSTDTQYF	TRBJ2-3	TRBV7-9
CASSPTGQGSSVDSGYTF	TRBJ1-2	TRBV5-1
CASSPLEGGSQETQYF	TRBJ2-5	TRBV7-9
CASSPGTSDGETQYF	TRBJ2-5	TRBV5-4
CASSLPGTSGSSYEQYF	TRBJ2-7	TRBV5-4
CSVAPRGGNVGYEQYF	TRBJ2-7	TRBV29-1
CASSLGRAYLGQGNSPLHF	TRBJ1-6	TRBV7-8
CASSSYRQGAMNTEAFF	TRBJ1-1	TRBV11-2
CASSLTGYEQYF	TRBJ2-7	TRBV12-3/TRBV12-4
CASSSTGGPPYEQYF	TRBJ2-7	TRBV5-1
CASRTEANSPLHF	TRBJ1-6	TRBV28
CASSLGDRADTQYF	TRBJ2-3	TRBV7-2
CASSGRQEVYTF	TRBJ1-2	TRBV18
CASSENSNYGYTF	TRBJ1-2	TRBV6-1
CTSSQVSPTPTAVLSNQPQHF	TRBJ1-5	TRBV1
CASSGTANSNQPQHF	TRBJ1-5	TRBV2
CASSPGGSNQPQHF	TRBJ1-5	TRBV3-1/TRBV3-2
CASSPSGRAGNEQFF	TRBJ2-1	TRBV5-1
CASSYSGLAGGETQYF	TRBJ2-5	TRBV6-5
CATSDAPQGTGANVLTF	TRBJ2-6	TRBV24-1
CASSSLNTGELFF	TRBJ2-2	TRBV5-1
CASFFQGVRNGYTF	TRBJ1-2	TRBV2
CASSQGSGGDNQPQHF	TRBJ1-5	TRBV4-2
CASSTSGKADTQYF	TRBJ2-3	TRBV5-1
CASTRERTDTQYF	TRBJ2-3	TRBV5-1
CASSPTPGNYGYTF	TRBJ1-2	TRBV6-5
CASSPPRGTGDNQPQHF	TRBJ1-5	TRBV28
CASTKGPLNTGELFF	TRBJ2-2	TRBV7-9
CASSDGGYGYTF	TRBJ1-2	TRBV5-1
CASSYYGQGVNQPQHF	TRBJ1-5	TRBV6-5
CASSLLTGGWDIQYF	TRBJ2-4	TRBV18
CASVGQGGNQPQHF	TRBJ1-5	TRBV6-6